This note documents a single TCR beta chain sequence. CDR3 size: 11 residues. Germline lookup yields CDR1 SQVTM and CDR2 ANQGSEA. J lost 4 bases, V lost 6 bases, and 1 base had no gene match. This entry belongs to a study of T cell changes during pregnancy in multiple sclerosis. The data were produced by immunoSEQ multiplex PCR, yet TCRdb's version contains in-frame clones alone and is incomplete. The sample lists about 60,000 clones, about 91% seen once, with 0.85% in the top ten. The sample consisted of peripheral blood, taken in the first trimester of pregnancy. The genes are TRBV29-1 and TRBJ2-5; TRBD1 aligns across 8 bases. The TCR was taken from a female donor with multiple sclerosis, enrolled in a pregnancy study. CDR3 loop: CSVGQVETQYF. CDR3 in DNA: TGCAGCGTGGGACAGGTAGAGACCCAGTACTTC.